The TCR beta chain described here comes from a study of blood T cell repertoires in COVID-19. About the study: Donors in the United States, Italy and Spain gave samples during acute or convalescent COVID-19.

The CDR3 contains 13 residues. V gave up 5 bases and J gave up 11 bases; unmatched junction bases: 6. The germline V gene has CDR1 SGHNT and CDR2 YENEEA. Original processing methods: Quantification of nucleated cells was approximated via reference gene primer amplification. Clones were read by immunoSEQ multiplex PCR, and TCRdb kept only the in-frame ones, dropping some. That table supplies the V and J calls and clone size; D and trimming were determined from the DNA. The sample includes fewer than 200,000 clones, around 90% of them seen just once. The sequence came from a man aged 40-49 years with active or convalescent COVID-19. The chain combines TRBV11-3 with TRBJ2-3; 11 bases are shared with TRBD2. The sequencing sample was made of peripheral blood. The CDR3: CASSPPGLAVQYF. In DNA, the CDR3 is TGTGCCAGCAGCCCTCCGGGACTAGCGGTGCAGTATTTT.